This is a list of T cell receptor beta chains from one sample in a study of blood T cell repertoires in COVID-19. Only in-frame clones appear in the TCRdb table, and some are missing; sequencing was by immunoSEQ multiplex PCR. The data show tens of thousands of clones, with over 75% seen just once and just under 7.5% held by the top ten. The sample was peripheral blood. The source is a man between 65 and 85 years old with acute or convalescent COVID-19. CDR3s leave out the opening cysteine and the closing phenylalanine or tryptophan.

J gene | V gene | CDR3 protein
TRBJ1-6 | TRBV7-2 | ASSFGTDNSPLH
TRBJ2-3 | TRBV24-1 | ATSDRASGGFDTQY
TRBJ2-7 | TRBV19 | ASSASTGGIYEQY
TRBJ2-1 | TRBV27 | ASSEGLAAYNEQF
TRBJ1-5 | TRBV7-2 | ASSSETGAQH
TRBJ1-2 | TRBV28 | ASRTGGGVGGYGYT
TRBJ2-7 | TRBV6-5 | ASRRQGALEQY
TRBJ1-2 | TRBV6-2/TRBV6-3 | ASSYIDRRSGYT
TRBJ2-1 | TRBV15 | ATSRGSGRGYNEQF
TRBJ1-3 | TRBV7-2 | ASSFAGTWTSGNTIY
TRBJ2-1 | TRBV11-2 | ASSQTTSSYNEQF
TRBJ1-1 | TRBV7-6 | ASSSGTGMNTEAF
TRBJ2-5 | TRBV27 | ASIPSLAGGGETQY
TRBJ1-4 | TRBV3-1/TRBV3-2 | ASSQTGGSEKLF
TRBJ2-1 | TRBV24-1 | ATSEASGGINEQF
TRBJ1-2 | TRBV6-1 | ASSYPGRPWGYT
TRBJ1-3 | TRBV15 | ATSRSQAAYGYSGNTIY
TRBJ2-1 | TRBV7-2 | ASSPWTSGNEQF
TRBJ1-5 | TRBV19 | ASSTKPTGGNQPQH
TRBJ2-1 | TRBV2 | ASKPGTGYNEQF
TRBJ2-7 | TRBV5-1 | ASSSQGDEQY
TRBJ2-7 | TRBV11-2 | ASSLTGTGLYEQY